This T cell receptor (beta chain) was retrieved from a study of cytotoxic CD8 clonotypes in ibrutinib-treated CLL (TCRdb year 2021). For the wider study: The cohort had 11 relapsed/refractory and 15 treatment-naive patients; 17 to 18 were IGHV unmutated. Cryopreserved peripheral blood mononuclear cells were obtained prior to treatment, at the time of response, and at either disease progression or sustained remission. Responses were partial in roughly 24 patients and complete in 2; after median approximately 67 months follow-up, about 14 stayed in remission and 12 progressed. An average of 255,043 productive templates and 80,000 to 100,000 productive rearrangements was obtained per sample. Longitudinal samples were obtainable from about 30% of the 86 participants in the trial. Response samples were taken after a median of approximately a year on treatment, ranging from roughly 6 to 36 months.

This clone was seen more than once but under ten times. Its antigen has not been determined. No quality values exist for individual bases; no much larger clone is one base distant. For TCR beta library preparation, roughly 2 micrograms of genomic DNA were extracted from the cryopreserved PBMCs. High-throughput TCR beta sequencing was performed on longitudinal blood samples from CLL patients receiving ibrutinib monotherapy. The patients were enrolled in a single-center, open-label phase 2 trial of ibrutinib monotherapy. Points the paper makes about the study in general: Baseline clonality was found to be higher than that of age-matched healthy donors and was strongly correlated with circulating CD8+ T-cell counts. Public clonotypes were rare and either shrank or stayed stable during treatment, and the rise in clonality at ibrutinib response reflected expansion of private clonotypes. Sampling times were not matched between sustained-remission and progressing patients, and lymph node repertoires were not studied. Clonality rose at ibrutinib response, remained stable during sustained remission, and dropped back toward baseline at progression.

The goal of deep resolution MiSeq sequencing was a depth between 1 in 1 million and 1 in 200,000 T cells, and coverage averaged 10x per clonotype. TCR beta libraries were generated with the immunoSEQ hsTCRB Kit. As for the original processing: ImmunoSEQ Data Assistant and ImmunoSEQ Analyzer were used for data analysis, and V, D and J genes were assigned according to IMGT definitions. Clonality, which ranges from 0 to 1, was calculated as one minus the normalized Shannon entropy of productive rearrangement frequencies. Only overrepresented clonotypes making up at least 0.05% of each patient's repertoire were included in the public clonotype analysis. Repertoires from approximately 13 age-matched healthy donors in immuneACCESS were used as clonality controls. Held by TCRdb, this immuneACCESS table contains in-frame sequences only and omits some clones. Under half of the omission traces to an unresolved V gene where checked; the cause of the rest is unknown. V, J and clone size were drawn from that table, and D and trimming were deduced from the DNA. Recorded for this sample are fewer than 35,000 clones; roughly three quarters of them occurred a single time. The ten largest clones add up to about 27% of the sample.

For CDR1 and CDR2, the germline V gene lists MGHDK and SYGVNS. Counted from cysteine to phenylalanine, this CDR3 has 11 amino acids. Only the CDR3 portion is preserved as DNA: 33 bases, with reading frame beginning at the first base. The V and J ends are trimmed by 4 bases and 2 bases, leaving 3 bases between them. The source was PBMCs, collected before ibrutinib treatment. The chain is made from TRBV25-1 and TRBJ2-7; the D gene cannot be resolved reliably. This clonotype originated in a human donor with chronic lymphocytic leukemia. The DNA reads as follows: TGTGCCAGCAGTGGGGCCTACGAGCAGTACTTC. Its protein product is CASSGAYEQYF.